This TCR beta chain was captured in a study of human T cells and chemical hapten exposure. About the research overall: Sensitization employed 2% DPC on about 2 cm by about 2 cm of upper inner arm skin.

In germline, CDR1 is SNHLY, CDR2 FYNNEI. The CDR3 covers 13 residues. Trimming took off 4 bases at V and 6 bases at J, with 13 bases between the two ends. Via MiXCR, TCRdb re-called the RACE reads, giving one row per CDR3 protein. The sample has more than 65,000 distinct CDR3 sequences, about a tenth seen once; the top ten hold around 1.5%. This clonotype was observed a few times. Its antigen remains unknown. Notes on the study in general: While controls formed fewer of them, expanded TCRs formed significantly more large CDR3 similarity clusters. With DPC sensitization, TCRs exceeding 1 in 1000 frequency showed no change.

Time point: patch test 1, 2 weeks after DPC sensitization. Regarding treatment: therapeutic diphenylcyclopropenone sensitization with weekly scalp DPC. The authors' total RNA extraction used unfractionated whole blood. Material: whole blood, obtained in connection with sensitization to the hapten diphenylcyclopropenone (DPC). The receptor comes from a woman aged 50 to 60 with alopecia areata. Some clones in this sample may be carry-over from other donors' samples. The J gene is TRBJ2-7, the V gene TRBV2, with D perhaps TRBD2 (5 bases). The CDR3 DNA sequence: TGTGCCAGCAGTGTAAACGACGCGGGCGAGCAGTACTTC. It yields the protein CASSVNDAGEQYF.